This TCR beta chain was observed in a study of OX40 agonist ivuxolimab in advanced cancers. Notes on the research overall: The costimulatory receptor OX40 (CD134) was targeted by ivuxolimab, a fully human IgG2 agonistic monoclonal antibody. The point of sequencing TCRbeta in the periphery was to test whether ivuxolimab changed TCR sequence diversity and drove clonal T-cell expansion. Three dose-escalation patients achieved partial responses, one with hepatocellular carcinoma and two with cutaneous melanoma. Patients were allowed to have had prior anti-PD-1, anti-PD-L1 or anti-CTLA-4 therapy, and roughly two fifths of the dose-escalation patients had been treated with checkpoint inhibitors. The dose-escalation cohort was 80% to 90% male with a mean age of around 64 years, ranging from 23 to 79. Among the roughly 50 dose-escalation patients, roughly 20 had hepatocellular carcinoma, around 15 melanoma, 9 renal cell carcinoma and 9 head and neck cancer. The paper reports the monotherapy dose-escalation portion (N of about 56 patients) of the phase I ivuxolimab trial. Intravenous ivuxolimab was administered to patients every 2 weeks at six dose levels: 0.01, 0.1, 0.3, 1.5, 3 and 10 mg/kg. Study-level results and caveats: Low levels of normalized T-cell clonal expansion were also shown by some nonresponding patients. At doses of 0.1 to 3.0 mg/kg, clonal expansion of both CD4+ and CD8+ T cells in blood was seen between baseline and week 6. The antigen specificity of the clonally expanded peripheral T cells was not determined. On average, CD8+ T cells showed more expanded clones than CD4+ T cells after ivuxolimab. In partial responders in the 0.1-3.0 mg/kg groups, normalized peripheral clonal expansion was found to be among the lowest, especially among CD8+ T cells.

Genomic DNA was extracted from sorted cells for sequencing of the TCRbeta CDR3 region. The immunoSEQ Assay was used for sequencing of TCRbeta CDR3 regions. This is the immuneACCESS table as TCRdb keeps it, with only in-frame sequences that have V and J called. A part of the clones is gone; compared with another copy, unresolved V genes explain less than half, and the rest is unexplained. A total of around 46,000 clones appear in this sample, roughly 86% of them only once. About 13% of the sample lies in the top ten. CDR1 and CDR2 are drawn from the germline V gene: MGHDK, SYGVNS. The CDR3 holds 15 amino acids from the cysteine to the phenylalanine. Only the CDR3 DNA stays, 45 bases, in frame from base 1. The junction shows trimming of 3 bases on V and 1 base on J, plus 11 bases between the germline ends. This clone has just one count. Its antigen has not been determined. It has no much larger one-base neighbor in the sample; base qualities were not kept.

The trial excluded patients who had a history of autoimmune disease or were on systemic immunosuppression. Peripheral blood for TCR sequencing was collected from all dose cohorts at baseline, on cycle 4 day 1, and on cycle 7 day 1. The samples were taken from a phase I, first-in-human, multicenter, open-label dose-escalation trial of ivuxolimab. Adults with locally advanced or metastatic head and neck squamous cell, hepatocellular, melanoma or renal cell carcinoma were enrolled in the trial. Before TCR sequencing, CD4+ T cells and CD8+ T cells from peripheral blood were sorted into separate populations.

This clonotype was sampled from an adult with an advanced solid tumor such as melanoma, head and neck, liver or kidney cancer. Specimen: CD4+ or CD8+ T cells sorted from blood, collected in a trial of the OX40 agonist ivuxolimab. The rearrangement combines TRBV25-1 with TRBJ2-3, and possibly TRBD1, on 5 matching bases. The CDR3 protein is CASSDDSYRTDTQYF. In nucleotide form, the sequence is TGTGCCAGCAGTGACGACAGCTACCGCACAGATACGCAGTATTTT.